The 2 T cell receptor beta chains given below trace back to one sample, sequenced in a study of regulatory T cells in long-lasting Graves disease. Construction of TCR beta libraries relied on iRepertoire HTBI primers and on Arm-PCR targeting CDR3 regions. TCRdb redid the calling of the multiplex PCR reads with MiXCR, one entry per CDR3 protein. Among roughly 500,000 distinct CDR3 sequences listed, 20% to 25% were seen once. As for time point: persistent/refractory GD, antithyroid drugs over 5 years with positive TRAb. The TCR library was prepared using RNA isolated from PBMCs. The material was peripheral blood mononuclear cells (PBMCs), obtained when the disease was refractory, from a patient treated with antithyroid drugs. The receptor set was obtained from a female donor with Graves disease.

This clonotype was picked up many times. V is TRBV27 and J is TRBJ1-6; no reliable D call. Germline assignment: CDR1 MNHEY and CDR2 SMNVEV (reference sequence). With 3 bases removed from V and 6 bases from J, the gap between germline ends came to 15 bases. This CDR3 comprises 16 residues. CDR3 coding DNA: TGTGCCAGCAGTTTTTTCGGACCCCCTCTTAATTCACCCCTCCACTTT. The encoded protein is CASSFFGPPLNSPLHF.

The chain employs TRBV25-1 and TRBJ2-5; D remains unclear. Per the germline V gene, CDR1 is MGHDK and CDR2 is SYGVNS. Trimming left V 0 bases short and J 9 bases short, with 8 bases between. This CDR3 contains 12 residues. This CDR3 reads CASSEYTSAQYF. The CDR3 region has the DNA TGTGCCAGCAGTGAATACACGTCGGCCCAGTACTTC. Supplemented by reference TRBV25-1 and TRBJ2-5, the full variable domain reads EADIYQTPRYLVIGTGKKITLECSQTMGHDKMYWYQQDPGMELHLIHYSYGVNSTEKGDLSSESTVSRIRTEHFPLTLESARPSHTSQYLCASSEYTSAQYFGPGTRLLVL.